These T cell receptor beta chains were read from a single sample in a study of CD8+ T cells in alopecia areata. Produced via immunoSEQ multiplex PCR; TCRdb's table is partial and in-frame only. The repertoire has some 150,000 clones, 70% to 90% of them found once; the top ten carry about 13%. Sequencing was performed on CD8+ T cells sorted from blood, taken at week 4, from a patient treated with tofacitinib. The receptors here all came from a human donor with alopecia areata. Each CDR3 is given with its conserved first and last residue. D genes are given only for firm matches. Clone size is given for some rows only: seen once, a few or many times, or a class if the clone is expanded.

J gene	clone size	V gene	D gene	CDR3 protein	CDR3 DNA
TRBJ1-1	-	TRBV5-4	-	CASSLGFMNTEAFF	TGTGCCAGCAGCTTGGGCTTTATGAACACTGAAGCTTTCTTT
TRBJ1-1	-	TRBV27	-	CASSLYGSTEAFF	TGTGCCAGCAGTTTATACGGGTCAACTGAAGCTTTCTTT
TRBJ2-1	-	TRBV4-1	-	CASSQVGNNEQFF	TGCGCCAGCAGCCAAGTCGGCAACAATGAGCAGTTCTTC
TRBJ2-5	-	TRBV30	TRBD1	CALDSGQGETQYF	TGTGCCTTAGACTCCGGACAGGGGGAGACCCAGTACTTC
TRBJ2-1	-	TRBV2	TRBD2	CASSYGLAGPYNEQFF	TGTGCCAGCAGTTACGGACTAGCGGGACCCTACAATGAGCAGTTCTTC
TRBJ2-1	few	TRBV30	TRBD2	CAWRNRGGYEQFF	TGTGCCTGGAGGAATCGGGGGGGCTATGAGCAGTTCTTC
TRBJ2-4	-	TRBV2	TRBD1	CARNRQGAPKNIQYF	TGTGCCAGAAATCGACAGGGGGCTCCCAAAAACATTCAGTACTTC
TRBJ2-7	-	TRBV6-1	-	CASTYRYEQYF	TGTGCCAGCACCTATCGCTACGAGCAGTACTTC
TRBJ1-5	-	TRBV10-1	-	CASSENSNQPQHF	TGCGCCAGCAGTGAGAATAGCAATCAGCCCCAGCATTTT
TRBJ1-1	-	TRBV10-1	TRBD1	CASSESTGDGTEAFF	TGCGCCAGCAGTGAGTCGACAGGGGATGGTACTGAAGCTTTCTTT
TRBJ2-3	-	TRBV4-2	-	CASSPRLDTDTQYF	TGTGCCAGCAGTCCTCGACTAGACACAGATACGCAGTATTTT
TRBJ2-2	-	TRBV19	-	CASSIEGGELFF	TGTGCCAGTAGTATAGAGGGCGGGGAGCTGTTTTTT
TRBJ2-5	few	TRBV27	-	CASSFGGTQETQYF	TGTGCCAGCAGTTTCGGAGGAACCCAAGAGACCCAGTACTTC
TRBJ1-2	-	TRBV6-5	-	CASSSYGYGYTF	TGTGCCAGCAGTTCGTATGGGTATGGCTACACCTTC
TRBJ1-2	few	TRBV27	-	CASSLGVGTTGYTF	TGTGCCAGCAGTTTAGGGGTGGGGACAACGGGCTACACCTTC
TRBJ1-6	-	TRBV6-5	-	CASKTGENNSPLHF	TGTGCCAGCAAGACGGGAGAGAATAATTCACCCCTCCACTTT
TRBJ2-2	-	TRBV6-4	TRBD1	CASRRDRRHKNTGELFF	TGTGCCAGCCGCCGGGACAGGAGACACAAGAACACCGGGGAGCTGTTTTTT
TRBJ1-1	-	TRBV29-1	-	CSVPGGHNTEAFF	TGCAGCGTTCCCGGGGGGCACAACACTGAAGCTTTCTTT
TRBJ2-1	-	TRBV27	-	CASKLTPGGSVNEQFF	TGTGCCAGCAAATTAACTCCGGGGGGCTCGGTTAATGAGCAGTTCTTC